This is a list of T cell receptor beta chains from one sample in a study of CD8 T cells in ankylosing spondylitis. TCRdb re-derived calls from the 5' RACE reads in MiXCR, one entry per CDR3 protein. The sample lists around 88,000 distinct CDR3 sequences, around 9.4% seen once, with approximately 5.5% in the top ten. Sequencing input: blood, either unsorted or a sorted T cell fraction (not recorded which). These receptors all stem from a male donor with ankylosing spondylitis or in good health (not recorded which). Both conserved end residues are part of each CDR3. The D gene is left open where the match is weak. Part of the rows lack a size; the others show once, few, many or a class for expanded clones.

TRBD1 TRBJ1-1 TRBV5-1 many TGCGCCAGCAGCCCCCGACAGGGGCCTTTGGGCACTGAAGCTTTCTTT CASSPRQGPLGTEAFF
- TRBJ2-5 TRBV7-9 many TGTGCCAGCAGCTTTGGGATCCGGGAGACCCAGTACTTC CASSFGIRETQYF
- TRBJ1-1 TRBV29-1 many TGCAGCGTTGATCCCCATGCGGGTAGGGACACTGAAGCTTTCTTT CSVDPHAGRDTEAFF
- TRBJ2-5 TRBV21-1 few TGTGCCAGCAGCAAAGCGCGAGATAGCTTGGAAGAGACCCAGTACTTC CASSKARDSLEETQYF
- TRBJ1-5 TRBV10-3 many TGTGCCATCAGTGAGTCCACAGGAAGGCTGGATCAGCCCCAGCATTTT CAISESTGRLDQPQHF
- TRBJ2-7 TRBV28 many TGTGCCAGCAGTGAGGTAGGCGGCAGGTTGACCTACGAGCAGTACTTC CASSEVGGRLTYEQYF
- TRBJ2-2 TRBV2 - TGTGCCAGCAGTGGCGGACTATTATCCACCGGGGAGCTGTTTTTT CASSGGLLSTGELFF
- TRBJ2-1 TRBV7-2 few TGTGCCAGCAGCCCCGTACAGGGGAGGGCTACGTACAATGAGCAGTTCTTC CASSPVQGRATYNEQFF
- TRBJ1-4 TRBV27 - TGTGCCAGCAGTTTATTGACAGGAGGCGAAAAACTGTTTTTT CASSLLTGGEKLFF
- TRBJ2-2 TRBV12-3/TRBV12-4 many TGTGCCAGCAGTCCTAATGGAGCTAGCCCCACCGGGGAGCTGTTTTTT CASSPNGASPTGELFF
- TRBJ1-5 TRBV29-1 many TGCAGCGTTATCTATGGGGGGGATCAGCCCCAGCATTTT CSVIYGGDQPQHF
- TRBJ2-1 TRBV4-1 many TGCGCCAGCAGCCAACCCGGGGGACCTAGTTATGAGCAGTTCTTC CASSQPGGPSYEQFF
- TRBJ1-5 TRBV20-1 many TGCAGTGCCGAAACGGGCAATCAGCCCCAGCATTTT CSAETGNQPQHF
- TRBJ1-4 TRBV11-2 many TGTGCCAGCAGCCTTCTACGAGGACCAGTCGGTAAACTGTTTTTT CASSLLRGPVGKLFF
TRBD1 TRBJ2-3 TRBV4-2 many TGTGCCAGCAGCCAACCGGGACAGGGGGCAAGCACAGATACGCAGTATTTT CASSQPGQGASTDTQYF
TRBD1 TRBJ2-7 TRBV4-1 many TGCGCCAGCAGCCAAGTACCGGGACAGGGGTTTTACGAGCAGTACTTC CASSQVPGQGFYEQYF
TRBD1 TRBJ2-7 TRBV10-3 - TGTGCCATCAGCAAAACCGGGACAGGGGCCGACGAGCAGTACTTC CAISKTGTGADEQYF
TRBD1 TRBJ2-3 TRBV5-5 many TGTGCCAGCAGCTTCACGACAGGGGGGAAAGATACGCAGTATTTT CASSFTTGGKDTQYF
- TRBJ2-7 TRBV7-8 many TGTGCCAGCAGCTTTGGGGGAGCCGCCTACGAGCAGTACTTC CASSFGGAAYEQYF
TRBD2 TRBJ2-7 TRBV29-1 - TGCAGCGTTGAAGTAGCGGGGAGTAGCTCCTACGAGCAGTACTTC CSVEVAGSSSYEQYF
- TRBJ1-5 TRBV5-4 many TGTGCCAGCAGCAAGGACCTTAATCAGCCCCAGCATTTT CASSKDLNQPQHF
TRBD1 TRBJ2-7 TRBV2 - TGTGCCAGCAGTGAGGACAGGGCCACCTACGAGCAGTACTTC CASSEDRATYEQYF
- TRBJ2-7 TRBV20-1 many TGCAGTGCTCTCCTAGACACTGGCTCCTACGAGCAGTACTTC CSALLDTGSYEQYF
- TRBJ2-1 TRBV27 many TGTGCCAGCAGTTACGAGGCCTACAATGAGCAGTTCTTC CASSYEAYNEQFF
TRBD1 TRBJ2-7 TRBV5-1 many TGCGCCAGCAGCCGGGACGGGACAGGGAGCTCCTACGAGCAGTACTTC CASSRDGTGSSYEQYF
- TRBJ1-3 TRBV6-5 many TGTGCCAGCAGCTACGGGGGAGCTGGAAACACCATATATTTT CASSYGGAGNTIYF
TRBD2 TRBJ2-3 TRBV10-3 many TGTGCCATCAGTGAGTCGAATAGCGGGGCGCCAGATACGCAGTATTTT CAISESNSGAPDTQYF
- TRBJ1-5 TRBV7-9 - TGTGCCAGCAGCTTAGCGGCAGGGAGCAATCAGCCCCAGCATTTT CASSLAAGSNQPQHF
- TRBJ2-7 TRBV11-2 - TGTGCCAGCAGCCCAATCAGCGGACGAACTTGGTCCTACGAGCAGTACTTC CASSPISGRTWSYEQYF
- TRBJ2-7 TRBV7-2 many TGTGCCAGCAGCTCCCCGACCTCCTACGAGCAGTACTTC CASSSPTSYEQYF
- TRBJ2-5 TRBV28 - TGTGCCAGCAGTCTCCCTTTCGGCAGGGGCGTCCAAGAGACCCAGTACTTC CASSLPFGRGVQETQYF
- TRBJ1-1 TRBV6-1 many TGTGCCAGCAGCCGACCGACAACAGGGATGAACACTGAAGCTTTCTTT CASSRPTTGMNTEAFF
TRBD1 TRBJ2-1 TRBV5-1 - TGCGCCAGCAGCTTGGTAGCTGGACAGGCGGCGAATGAGCAGTTCTTC CASSLVAGQAANEQFF
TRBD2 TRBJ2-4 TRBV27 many TGTGCCAGCAGGCTAGCGACTAGCGGGGGGGCCAACATTCAGTACTTC CASRLATSGGANIQYF
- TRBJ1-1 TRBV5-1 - TGCGCCAGCAGCGCACGACAACTGAACACTGAAGCTTTCTTT CASSARQLNTEAFF
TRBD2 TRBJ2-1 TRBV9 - TGTGCCAGCAGCGTAGATTTGGCGGGGGGCAACTCCTACAATGAGCAGTTCTTC CASSVDLAGGNSYNEQFF
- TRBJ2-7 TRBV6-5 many TGTGCCAGCAAGGACTCCAACTACGAGCAGTACTTC CASKDSNYEQYF
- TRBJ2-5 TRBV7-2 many TGTGCCAGCAGCTTAGCTCCGTTAGGACGGGAGACCCAGTACTTC CASSLAPLGRETQYF